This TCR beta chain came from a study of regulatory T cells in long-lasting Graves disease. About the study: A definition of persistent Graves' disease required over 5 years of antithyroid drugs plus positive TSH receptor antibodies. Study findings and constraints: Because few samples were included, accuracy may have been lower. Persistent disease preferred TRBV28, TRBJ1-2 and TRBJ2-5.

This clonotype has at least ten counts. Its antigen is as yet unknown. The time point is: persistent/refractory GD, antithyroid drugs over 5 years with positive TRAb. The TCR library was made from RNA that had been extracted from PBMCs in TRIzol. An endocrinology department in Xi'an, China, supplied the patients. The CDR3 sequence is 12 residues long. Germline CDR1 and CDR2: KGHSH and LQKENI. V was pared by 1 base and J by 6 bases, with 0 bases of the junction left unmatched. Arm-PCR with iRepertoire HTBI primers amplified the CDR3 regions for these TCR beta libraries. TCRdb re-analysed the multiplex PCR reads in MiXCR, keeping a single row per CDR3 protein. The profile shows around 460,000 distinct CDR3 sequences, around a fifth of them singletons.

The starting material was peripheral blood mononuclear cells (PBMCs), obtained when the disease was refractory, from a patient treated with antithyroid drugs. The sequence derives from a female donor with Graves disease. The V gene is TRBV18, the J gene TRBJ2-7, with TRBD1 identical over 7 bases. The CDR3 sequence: CASSPQGAEQYF. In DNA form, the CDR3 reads TGTGCCAGCTCACCACAGGGGGCCGAGCAGTACTTC.